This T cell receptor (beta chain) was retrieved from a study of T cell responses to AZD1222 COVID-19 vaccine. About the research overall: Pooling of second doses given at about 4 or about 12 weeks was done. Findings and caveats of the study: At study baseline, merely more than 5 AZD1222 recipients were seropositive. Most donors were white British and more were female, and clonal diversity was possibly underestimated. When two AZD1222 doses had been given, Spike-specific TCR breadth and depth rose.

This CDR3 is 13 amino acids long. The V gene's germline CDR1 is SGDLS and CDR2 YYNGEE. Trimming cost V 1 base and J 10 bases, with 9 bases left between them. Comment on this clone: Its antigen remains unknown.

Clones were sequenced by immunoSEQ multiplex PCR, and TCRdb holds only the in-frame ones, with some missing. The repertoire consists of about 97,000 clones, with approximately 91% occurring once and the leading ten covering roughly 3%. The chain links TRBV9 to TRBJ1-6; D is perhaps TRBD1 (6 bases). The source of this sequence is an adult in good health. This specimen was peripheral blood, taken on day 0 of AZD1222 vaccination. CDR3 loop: CASSVMGGSPLHF. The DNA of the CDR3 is TGTGCCAGCAGCGTAATGGGGGGCTCACCCCTCCACTTT.